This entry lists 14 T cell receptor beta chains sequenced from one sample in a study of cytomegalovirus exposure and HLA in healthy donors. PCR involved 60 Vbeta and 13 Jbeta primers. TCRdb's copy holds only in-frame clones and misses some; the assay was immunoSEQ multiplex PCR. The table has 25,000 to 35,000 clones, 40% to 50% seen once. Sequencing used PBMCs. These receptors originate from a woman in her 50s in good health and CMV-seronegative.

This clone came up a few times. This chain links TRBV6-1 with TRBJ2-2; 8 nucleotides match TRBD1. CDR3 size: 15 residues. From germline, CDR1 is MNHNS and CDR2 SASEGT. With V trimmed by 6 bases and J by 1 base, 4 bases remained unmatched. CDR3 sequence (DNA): TGTGCCAGCAGATCCGACAGGGGGAACACCGGGGAGCTGTTTTTT. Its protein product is CASRSDRGNTGELFF.

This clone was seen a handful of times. CDR3 nucleotides: TGTGCCAGCAGTCGGGACTTTTTTTTTCAATTCTTC. This translates into CASSRDFFFQFF. V gene TRBV11-3 combines with J gene TRBJ2-1, with a weak D call TRBD2 (6 bases). The CDR3 covers 12 residues. Germline CDR1 and CDR2: SGHNT and YENEEA. The V end lost 6 bases, the J end lost 16 bases, and 19 bases lay between the germline ends. Together with reference TRBV11-3 and TRBJ2-1, the CDR3 gives the full variable domain: EAGVVQSPRYKIIEKKQPVAFWCNPISGHNTLYWYLQNLGQGPELLIRYENEEAVDDSQLPKDRFSAERLKGVDSTLKIQPAELGDSAVYLCASSRDFFFQFFGPGTRLTVL.

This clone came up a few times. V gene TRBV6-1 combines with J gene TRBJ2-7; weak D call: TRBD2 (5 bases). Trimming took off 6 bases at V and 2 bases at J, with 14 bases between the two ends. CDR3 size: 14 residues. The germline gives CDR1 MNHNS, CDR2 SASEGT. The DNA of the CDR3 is TGTGCCAGCAGCCAGAGGGTTGGCACCTACGAGCAGTACTTC. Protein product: CASSQRVGTYEQYF.

CDR3 in DNA: TGTGCCAGCAGTCCAGGGGGATCTAGGTACCAAGAGACCCAGTACTTC. Translated: CASSPGGSRYQETQYF. This sequence joins TRBV28 and TRBJ2-5; 7 nucleotides match TRBD1. This CDR3 has 16 amino acids. Germline values: CDR1 MDHEN, CDR2 SYDVKM. The ends lost 5 bases at V and 0 bases at J; junction bases unmatched: 9.

In DNA form, the CDR3 reads TGTGCCAGTAGTATGGCCCACACTCTAGCGGGAGAGGGTGAGCAGTTCTTC. Encoded protein: CASSMAHTLAGEGEQFF. The genes are TRBV19 and TRBJ2-1, with TRBD2 identical over 10 bases. Trimming at V came to 3 bases and at J to 9 bases, leaving 14 bases not matched to a gene. This CDR3 has 17 amino acids. CDR1 is LNHDA and CDR2 is SQIVND in the germline V gene (reference sequence). The full variable domain, its missing parts supplied by reference TRBV19 and TRBJ2-1, is DGGITQSPKYLFRKEGQNVTLSCEQNLNHDAMYWYRQDPGQGLRLIYYSQIVNDFQKGDIAEGYSVSREKKESFPLTVTSAQKNPTAFYLCASSMAHTLAGEGEQFFGPGTRLTVL.

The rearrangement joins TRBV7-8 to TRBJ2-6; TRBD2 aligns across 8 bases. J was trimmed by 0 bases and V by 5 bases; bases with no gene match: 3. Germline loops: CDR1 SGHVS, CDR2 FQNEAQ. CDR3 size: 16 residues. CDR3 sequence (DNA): TGTGCCAGCAGCCAACGGGGGGGCTCTGGGGCCAACGTCCTGACTTTC. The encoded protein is CASSQRGGSGANVLTF.

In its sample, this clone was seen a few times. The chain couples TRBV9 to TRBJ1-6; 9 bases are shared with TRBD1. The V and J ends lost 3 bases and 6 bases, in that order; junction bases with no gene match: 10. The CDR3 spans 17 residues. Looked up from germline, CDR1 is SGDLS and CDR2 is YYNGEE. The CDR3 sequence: CASSDPTGGFLNSPLHF. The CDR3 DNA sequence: TGTGCCAGCAGCGATCCGACAGGGGGTTTCCTTAATTCACCCCTCCACTTT.

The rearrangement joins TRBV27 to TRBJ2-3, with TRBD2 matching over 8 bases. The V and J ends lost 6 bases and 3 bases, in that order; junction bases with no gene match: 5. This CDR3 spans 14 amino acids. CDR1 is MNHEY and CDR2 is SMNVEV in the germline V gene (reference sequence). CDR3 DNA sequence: TGTGCCAGCAGACCGAGCGGGAGTACAGATACGCAGTATTTT. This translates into CASRPSGSTDTQYF.

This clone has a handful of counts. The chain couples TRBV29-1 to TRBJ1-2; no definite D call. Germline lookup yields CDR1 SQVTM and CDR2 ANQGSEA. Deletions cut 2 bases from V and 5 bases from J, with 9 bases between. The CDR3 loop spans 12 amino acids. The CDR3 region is CSVELDFYGYTF. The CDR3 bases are TGCAGCGTTGAACTCGACTTTTATGGCTACACCTTC. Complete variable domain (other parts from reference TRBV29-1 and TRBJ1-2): SAVISQKPSRDICQRGTSLTIQCQVDSQVTMMFWYRQQPGQSLTLIATANQGSEATYESGFVIDKFPISRPNLTFSTLTVSNMSPEDSSIYLCSVELDFYGYTFGSGTRLTVV.

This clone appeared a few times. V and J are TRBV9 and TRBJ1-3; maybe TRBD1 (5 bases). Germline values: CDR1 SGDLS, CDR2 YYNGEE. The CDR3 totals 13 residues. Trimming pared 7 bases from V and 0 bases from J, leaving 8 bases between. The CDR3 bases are TGTGCCAGCGGCAGGGCCTCTGGAAACACCATATATTTT. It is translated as CASGRASGNTIYF. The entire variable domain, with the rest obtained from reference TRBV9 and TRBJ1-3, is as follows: DSGVTQTPKHLITATGQRVTLRCSPRSGDLSVYWYQQSLDQGLQFLIQYYNGEERAKGNILERFSAQQFPDLHSELNLSSLELGDSALYFCASGRASGNTIYFGEGSWLTVV.

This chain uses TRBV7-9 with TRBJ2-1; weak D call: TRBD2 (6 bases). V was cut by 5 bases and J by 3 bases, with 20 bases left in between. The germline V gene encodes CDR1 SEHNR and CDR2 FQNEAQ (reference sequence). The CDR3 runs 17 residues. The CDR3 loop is CASSDKRGLGGYNEQFF. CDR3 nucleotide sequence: TGTGCCAGCAGCGACAAAAGGGGTTTGGGGGGCTACAATGAGCAGTTCTTC.

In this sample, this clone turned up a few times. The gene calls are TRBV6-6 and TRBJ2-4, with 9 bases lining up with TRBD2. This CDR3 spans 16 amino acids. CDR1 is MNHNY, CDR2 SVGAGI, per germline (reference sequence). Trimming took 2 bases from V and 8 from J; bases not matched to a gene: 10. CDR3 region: CASSYALRGGGDIQYF. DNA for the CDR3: TGTGCCAGCAGTTACGCGTTGAGGGGCGGGGGGGACATTCAGTACTTC.

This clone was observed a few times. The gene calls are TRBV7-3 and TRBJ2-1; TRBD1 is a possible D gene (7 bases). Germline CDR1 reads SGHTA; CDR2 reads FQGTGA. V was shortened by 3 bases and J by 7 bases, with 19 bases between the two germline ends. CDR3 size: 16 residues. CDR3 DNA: TGTGCCAGCAGCTTCGATGGTGCAGGGGGGCTGAATGAGCAGTTCTTC. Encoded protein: CASSFDGAGGLNEQFF.

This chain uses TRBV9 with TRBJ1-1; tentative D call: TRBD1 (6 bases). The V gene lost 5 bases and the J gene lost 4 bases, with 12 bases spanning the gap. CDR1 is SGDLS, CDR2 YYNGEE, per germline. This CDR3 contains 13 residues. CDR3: CASREVTGTEAFF. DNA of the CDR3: TGTGCCAGCAGAGAGGTGACAGGCACTGAAGCTTTCTTT.